This T cell receptor beta chain was found in a study of blood T cell repertoires in COVID-19. Using immunoSEQ multiplex PCR, the repertoire was profiled, and TCRdb retains in-frame clones only, with some absent. In the table there are tens of thousands of clones, more than 85% of which are singletons. Germline loops: CDR1 SGHTA, CDR2 FQGNSA. V was clipped by 3 bases and J by 6 bases; unmatched bases: 11. CDR3 size: 15 residues. The rearrangement uses TRBV7-2 and TRBJ2-7, with 7 bases matching TRBD1. Sequencing was performed on peripheral blood. This clonotype was obtained from a human donor with active COVID-19. The donor label of this sample is uncertain. The CDR3 protein is CASSLAGQGVSEQYF. In nucleotides, the CDR3 is TGTGCCAGCAGCTTGGCCGGGCAGGGGGTCTCCGAGCAGTACTTC.